The 30 T cell receptor beta chains reported below all come from one sample, sequenced in a study of shared clonotypes between healthy human individuals. TCRdb's copy holds only in-frame clones and misses some; the assay was immunoSEQ multiplex PCR. This table holds over a million clones, approximately 68% found once. Sequencing used memory CD4+ T cells sorted from blood. Subset indicated: CD45RA-negative fraction. The receptor set was obtained from a man between 18 and 35 years old in good health.

This clone was observed once. The gene calls are TRBV9 and TRBJ2-3, with TRBD2 as a possible D gene (5 bases). The CDR3 sequence is 14 residues long. From germline, CDR1 is SGDLS and CDR2 YYNGEE. V gave up 0 bases and J gave up 2 bases, with 7 bases separating them. The CDR3, as DNA: TGTGCCAGCAGCGTAGGGCTAGCCACAGATACGCAGTATTTT. Translating gives CASSVGLATDTQYF.

The V gene is TRBV5-5, the J gene TRBJ2-3; TRBD1 matches 11 bases. This CDR3 comprises 15 residues. V lost 5 bases and J lost 3; bases outside the gene matches: 5. Germline assignment: CDR1 SGHKS and CDR2 YYEKEE (reference sequence). CDR3 DNA sequence: TGTGCCAGCAGACTGGACAGGGGGCTGACAGATACGCAGTATTTT. Translation gives CASRLDRGLTDTQYF.

This clone was observed a few times. The chain is built from TRBV2 and TRBJ2-7; maybe TRBD2 (6 bases). Germline CDR1 reads SNHLY; CDR2 reads FYNNEI. The CDR3 consists of 16 residues. V was clipped by 5 bases and J by 5 bases, with 22 bases between them. DNA for the CDR3: TGTGCCAGCAGTTTAGCCCTTGGGGGGTTCGTCAACGAGCAGTACTTC. This codes for CASSLALGGFVNEQYF. The entire variable domain, with the rest obtained from reference TRBV2 and TRBJ2-7, is as follows: EPEVTQTPSHQVTQMGQEVILRCVPISNHLYFYWYRQILGQKVEFLVSFYNNEISEKSEIFDDQFSVERPDGSNFTLKIRSTKLEDSAMYFCASSLALGGFVNEQYFGPGTRLTVT.

V is TRBV2 and J is TRBJ2-5, with D possibly being TRBD2 (6 bases). Germline V CDR1 and CDR2: SNHLY, FYNNEI. Deletions cut 4 bases from V and 1 base from J, with 10 bases between. The CDR3 is made up of 14 amino acids. The CDR3 DNA reads as TGTGCCAGCAGTGTAGGGAGGAGCCAAGAGACCCAGTACTTC. Translated, it gives CASSVGRSQETQYF.

This clone appeared a few times. This likely came from a read error, as a far larger clone is one base away. Additional DNA sequences in this sample encode the identical CDR3. This chain uses TRBV6-5 with TRBJ1-1; TRBD1 might be the D (5 bases). The CDR3 spans 13 residues. CDR1 and CDR2 (germline): MNHEY, SVGAGI. Deletions cut 4 bases from V and 2 bases from J, with 8 bases between. CDR3 in amino acids: CASSLGDNTEAFF. DNA for the CDR3: TGTGCCAGCAGTTTGGGGGATAACACTGAAGCTTTCTTT.

This chain uses TRBV11-2 with TRBJ2-1; TRBD1 matches 7 bases. CDR3 length: 13 amino acids. The V gene's germline CDR1 is SGHAT and CDR2 FQNNGV. V gave up 3 bases and J gave up 9 bases; unmatched junction bases: 5. The CDR3 region is CASSLTGMGEQFF. CDR3 sequence (DNA): TGTGCCAGCAGCTTGACAGGGATGGGTGAGCAGTTCTTC.

The chain links TRBV9 to TRBJ2-3; possible D gene TRBD1, 7 bases. The V end lost 4 bases, the J end lost 2 bases, and 14 bases lay between the germline ends. The CDR3 has 15 amino acids. Germline values: CDR1 SGDLS, CDR2 YYNGEE. CDR3 residues: CASSRGGTDTDTQYF. The CDR3 region has the DNA TGTGCCAGCAGCAGAGGGGGGACAGACACAGATACGCAGTATTTT.

CDR3 sequence reads: CASSRDRAYEQYF. CDR3 in DNA: TGTGCCAGCAGCCGGGACAGGGCCTACGAGCAGTACTTC. The V gene is TRBV6-1, the J gene TRBJ2-7, with TRBD1 identical over 9 bases. Germline values: CDR1 MNHNS, CDR2 SASEGT. The CDR3 consists of 13 residues. The V segment lost 6 bases and the J segment 2 bases; nucleotides outside the gene matches: 2.

The rearrangement links TRBV9 to TRBJ1-6; D not certain. Trimming took 0 bases from V and 3 from J, leaving 10 bases between them. There are 16 residues in the CDR3. The germline gives CDR1 SGDLS, CDR2 YYNGEE. The CDR3 here is CASSVESGGYNSPLHF. CDR3 DNA sequence: TGTGCCAGCAGCGTAGAGTCAGGAGGCTATAATTCACCCCTCCACTTT.

V usage is TRBV2 and J usage is TRBJ2-1; 7 bases agree with TRBD2. The J segment lost 12 bases and the V segment lost 1 base, leaving 6 bases of the junction unmatched. Per the germline V gene, CDR1 is SNHLY and CDR2 is FYNNEI. This CDR3 has 13 residues. The CDR3 DNA reads TGTGCCAGCAGTGAAGGCCGCGGGGGTGGGCAGTTCTTC. The encoded protein is CASSEGRGGGQFF.

The chain is built from TRBV2 and TRBJ2-2, with D possibly matching TRBD1 (6 bases). The CDR3 consists of 14 residues. The germline CDR1 and CDR2 sequences are SNHLY and FYNNEI. Trimming stripped 7 bases from V and 2 bases from J, with 11 bases between. The CDR3 region has the DNA TGTGCCAGCATTCGGACAGAAAACACCGGGGAGCTGTTTTTT. Translation: CASIRTENTGELFF.

The genes are TRBV6-5 and TRBJ2-7; 8 bases fit TRBD2. CDR3 size: 14 residues. Trimming at V came to 5 bases and at J to 4 bases, leaving 7 bases not matched to a gene. Per the germline V gene, CDR1 is MNHEY and CDR2 is SVGAGI. CDR3 loop: CASSGGLAGYEQYF. For the CDR3, the DNA is TGTGCCAGCAGTGGCGGGCTAGCGGGTTACGAGCAGTACTTC.

This chain connects TRBV11-2 to TRBJ2-7, with no clear D. This CDR3 has 12 residues. With 5 bases removed from V and 2 bases from J, the gap between germline ends came to 7 bases. In germline, CDR1 is SGHAT, CDR2 FQNNGV. CDR3 DNA sequence: TGTGCCAGCAGCCTGAACCCCTACGAGCAGTACTTC. The encoded protein is CASSLNPYEQYF.

The chain is built from TRBV7-9 and TRBJ1-1, with D possibly being TRBD1 (6 bases). CDR3 length equals 14 residues. The V end lost 7 bases, the J end lost 0 bases, and 12 bases lay between the germline ends. Germline lookup yields CDR1 SEHNR and CDR2 FQNEAQ (reference sequence). The CDR3 DNA is TGTGCCAGCATGGGGGGCCCCTTGAACACTGAAGCTTTCTTT. Protein sequence: CASMGGPLNTEAFF.

The V and J genes are TRBV28 and TRBJ2-2; 10 nucleotides agree with TRBD1. The CDR3 is 16 amino acids. V dropped 7 bases and J dropped 6; count of bases not matched to a gene: 11. Germline CDR1 is MDHEN and CDR2 is SYDVKM. CDR3 amino acids: CASTSPGTGAAGELFF. CDR3 nucleotides: TGTGCCAGCACCTCCCCCGGGACAGGGGCGGCCGGGGAGCTGTTTTTT.

The V and J genes are TRBV10-2 and TRBJ2-7; TRBD2 matches at 12 bases. The CDR3 is made up of 17 amino acids. J lost 2 bases, V lost 3 bases, and 8 bases had no gene match. Germline values: CDR1 WSHSY, CDR2 SAAADI. This chain's CDR3 is CASSEGGLAGPTYEQYF. The DNA for the CDR3 is TGCGCCAGCAGTGAAGGAGGACTAGCGGGACCCACCTACGAGCAGTACTTC.

V gene TRBV27 combines with J gene TRBJ1-2; TRBD1 matches at 8 bases. There are 17 residues in the CDR3. After removal of 2 bases from V and 8 bases from J, the junction contained 16 bases not matched to a gene. From germline, CDR1 is MNHEY and CDR2 SMNVEV (reference sequence). For the CDR3, the DNA is TGTGCCAGCAGTTTAGGTTTAGGACAGGGCCCCGCGGGGGGCTACACCTTC. This sequence encodes CASSLGLGQGPAGGYTF.

J is TRBJ2-3 and V is TRBV18; 9 bases match TRBD2. With V trimmed by 4 bases and J by 3 bases, 5 bases remained unmatched. The CDR3 spans 15 residues. The V gene's germline CDR1 is KGHSH and CDR2 LQKENI. DNA of the CDR3: TGTGCCAGCTCACGACCGGGACTAGCAACAGATACGCAGTATTTT. Protein sequence: CASSRPGLATDTQYF.

The J gene is TRBJ2-3, the V gene TRBV27; D call uncertain. The CDR3 spans 14 residues. Germline loops: CDR1 MNHEY, CDR2 SMNVEV (reference sequence). V was shortened by 8 bases and J by 2 bases, with 14 bases between the two germline ends. CDR3 nucleotide sequence: TGTGCCAGCTCGACGGCATCCTTCACAGATACGCAGTATTTT. This codes for CASSTASFTDTQYF.

This clone was counted a few times. The chain combines TRBV6-6 with TRBJ2-3, with 14 bases that match TRBD2. Germline loops: CDR1 MNHNY, CDR2 SVGAGI (reference sequence). J was trimmed by 3 bases and V by 5 bases; bases with no gene match: 4. This CDR3 region has 16 residues. The CDR3 region has the DNA TGTGCCAGCAGTCCCCGGACTAGCGGGGGGACAGATACGCAGTATTTT. Residues: CASSPRTSGGTDTQYF.

The chain uses TRBV5-1 and TRBJ1-2; 9 bases line up with TRBD1. The V gene's germline CDR1 is SGHRS and CDR2 YFSETQ. There are 17 residues in the CDR3. Trimming took 1 base from V and 1 from J; bases not matched to a gene: 8. The CDR3 sequence is CASSLKTGGWGNYGYTF. In DNA, the CDR3 is TGCGCCAGCAGCTTGAAAACAGGGGGCTGGGGTAACTATGGCTACACCTTC.

The chain has TRBV10-3 and TRBJ2-1, with 7 bases lining up with TRBD1. The CDR3 runs 14 residues. V was clipped by 10 bases and J by 8 bases; unmatched bases: 14. Germline CDR1 ENHRY, CDR2 SYGVKD. CDR3 coding DNA: TGTGCCACCAAGAGCCGGGACAGTGTCGATGAGCAGTTCTTC. Encoded protein: CATKSRDSVDEQFF.

This clone was found a few times. This sequence joins TRBV5-1 and TRBJ2-7; D could derive from TRBD1 or TRBD2 (6 bases each). In germline, CDR1 is SGHRS, CDR2 YFSETQ. Trimming pared 4 bases from V and 0 bases from J, leaving 17 bases between. CDR3 length: 16 residues. The chain's CDR3 is CASSLPDGGVSYEQYF. For the CDR3, the DNA is TGCGCCAGCAGCCTACCCGACGGGGGCGTCTCCTACGAGCAGTACTTC.

This clone was detected many times. The V and J genes are TRBV6-6 and TRBJ1-5; possible D gene TRBD1, 5 bases. This CDR3 is 15 amino acids long. CDR1 is MNHNY, CDR2 SVGAGI, per germline (reference sequence). Trimming stripped 7 bases from V and 7 bases from J, with 20 bases between. CDR3 sequence reads: CASTRGWDYGQPQHF. The CDR3 region has the DNA TGTGCCAGCACCAGAGGGTGGGACTACGGGCAGCCCCAGCATTTT.

This chain links TRBV7-3 with TRBJ2-1; TRBD1 might be the D (5 bases). V shed 5 bases and J shed 4 bases, with 15 bases lying between them. The CDR3 loop spans 15 amino acids. Germline values: CDR1 SGHTA, CDR2 FQGTGA. CDR3 sequence reads: CASSQQEARYNEQFF. The CDR3 DNA is TGTGCCAGCAGCCAACAGGAAGCGAGGTACAATGAGCAGTTCTTC.

The rearrangement links TRBV5-1 to TRBJ2-7; TRBD2 matches at 7 bases. Germline values: CDR1 SGHRS, CDR2 YFSETQ. This CDR3 is 12 amino acids long. With V trimmed by 5 bases and J by 4 bases, 3 bases remained unmatched. The CDR3 loop is CASSWEGYEQYF. CDR3 in DNA: TGCGCCAGCAGTTGGGAGGGATACGAGCAGTACTTC.

The chain is built from TRBV5-4 and TRBJ2-5; 8 nucleotides agree with TRBD2. J gave up 0 bases and V 6 bases, and 10 bases lay outside the gene matches. The CDR3 is 16 residues long. Germline V CDR1 and CDR2: SGHNT, YYREEE (reference sequence). CDR3 sequence: CASTPGGKRDQETQYF. The DNA of the CDR3 is TGTGCCAGCACCCCGGGGGGGAAGCGAGACCAAGAGACCCAGTACTTC.

The chain links TRBV27 to TRBJ2-1; 11 bases align to TRBD2. V was clipped by 5 bases and J by 3 bases; unmatched bases: 6. CDR3 length: 16 residues. Germline CDR1 is MNHEY and CDR2 is SMNVEV (reference sequence). For the CDR3, the DNA is TGTGCCAGCAGTGTAACCGGGACTAGCGGCTACAATGAGCAGTTCTTC. It is translated as CASSVTGTSGYNEQFF.

The gene calls are TRBV19 and TRBJ1-1; D perhaps matches TRBD1 (5 bases). This CDR3 comprises 14 residues. The germline V and J ends were trimmed by 7 bases and 5 bases, with 17 bases remaining between them. CDR1 is LNHDA and CDR2 is SQIVND in the germline V gene (reference sequence). The DNA of the CDR3 is TGTGCCAGTAACCAGGCCGGGGGACGAACTGAAGCTTTCTTT. Its protein product is CASNQAGGRTEAFF.

This clone occurred many times. The rearrangement joins TRBV5-1 to TRBJ1-2, with 7 bases matching TRBD1. CDR1 SGHRS and CDR2 YFSETQ come from the germline V gene. CDR3 length: 15 residues. Trimming at V came to 4 bases and at J to 6 bases, leaving 12 bases not matched to a gene. CDR3 sequence (DNA): TGCGCCAGCAGCCCAGGGCAGGGGGTCCGCGATGGCTACACCTTC. Protein: CASSPGQGVRDGYTF.